These T cell receptor beta chains were read from a single sample in a study of cytomegalovirus exposure and HLA in healthy donors. Repertoires were generated with immunoSEQ multiplex PCR, while TCRdb's copy carries only in-frame clones and drops some. Here the sample spans 110,000 to 150,000 clones, roughly 79% being singletons. Sequenced material: PBMCs. The receptor set was obtained from a woman aged 40-49 years in good health and CMV-seronegative. Both conserved end residues are trimmed from each CDR3.

v_call	cdr3_aa
TRBV7-6	ASSPETSGSYNEQF
TRBV4-1	ASSQDDRDTIH
TRBV14	ASSFYTGSYEQY
TRBV11-3	ASSPRQGGYEQY
TRBV28	ASSSDRVF
TRBV5-1	ASSLNSDRRGYT
TRBV28	ASSFEDSYNEQF
TRBV5-1	ASSPGTSGRIQY
TRBV5-1	ASSSGGWYGYT
TRBV4-2	ASSQEKPRGGSSTDTQY
TRBV5-4	ASSPPGRTGLHTYEQY
TRBV28	ASREGQYSPYEQY